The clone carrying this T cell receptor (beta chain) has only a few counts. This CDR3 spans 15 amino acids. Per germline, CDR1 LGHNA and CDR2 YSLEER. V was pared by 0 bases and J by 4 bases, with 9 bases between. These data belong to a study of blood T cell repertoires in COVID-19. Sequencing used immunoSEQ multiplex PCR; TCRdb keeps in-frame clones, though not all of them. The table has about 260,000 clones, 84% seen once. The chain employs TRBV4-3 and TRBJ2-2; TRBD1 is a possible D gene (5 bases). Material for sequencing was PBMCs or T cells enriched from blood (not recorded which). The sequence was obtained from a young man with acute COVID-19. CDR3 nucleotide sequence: TGCGCCAGCAGCCAAGAGCCAGGGCCCACCGGGGAGCTGTTTTTT. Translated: CASSQEPGPTGELFF.